This passage covers 2 T cell receptor beta chains from one sample sequenced in a study of patients and donors after allogeneic stem cell transplantation. MiXCR was run by TCRdb on the RT-PCR reads, yielding one entry per CDR3 protein. Here the sample spans 98,000 or so distinct CDR3 sequences, around 36% being singletons. The sample comprised blood, either unsorted or a sorted T cell fraction (not recorded which). The receptors derive from a human donor who was either an allogeneic HSCT recipient or a stem cell or donor lymphocyte infusion donor (not recorded which). It is not recorded whose cells these are; they may come from a transplant donor.

This clonotype was counted many times. V usage is TRBV20-1 and J usage is TRBJ1-6; D perhaps matches TRBD1 (5 bases). The CDR3 has 13 amino acids. V lost 2 bases, J lost 10 bases, and 12 bases lay in between. CDR1 and CDR2 from the germline V gene are DFQATT and SNEGSKA (reference sequence). The CDR3 region has the DNA TGCAGTGCTAGATCGGCAGGGACCTCACCCCTCCACTTT. Translated, it gives CSARSAGTSPLHF.

This chain connects TRBV7-2 to TRBJ2-2; 8 bases line up with TRBD2. Unmatched junction bases numbered 12, after V lost 6 bases and J lost 6 bases. This CDR3 is built from 16 residues. CDR1 SGHTA and CDR2 FQGNSA come from the germline V gene. CDR3 sequence: CASRGHLAGHPGELFF. DNA of the CDR3: TGTGCCAGCAGGGGCCACTTAGCGGGGCATCCCGGGGAGCTGTTTTTT. Using reference TRBV7-2 and TRBJ2-2 for the parts outside the CDR3, the full variable domain is GAGVSQSPSNKVTEKGKDVELRCDPISGHTALYWYRQSLGQGLEFLIYFQGNSAPDKSGLPSDRFSAERTGGSVSTLTIQRTQQEDSAVYLCASRGHLAGHPGELFFGEGSRLTVL.